The 15 T cell receptor beta chains in this list originate from one sample, sequenced in a study of long-term antiretroviral therapy in people with HIV. Version v3.0 of the immunoSEQ assay ran at survey level. Data came from immunoSEQ multiplex PCR; TCRdb stores just in-frame clones and leaves some out. The sample has just over 35,000 clones, 82% seen once; the top ten hold around 6.1%. The sequencing used unsorted PBMCs, collected 0.6 years after starting antiretroviral therapy. The source of these receptors is a man aged 18 to 29 with HIV.

The V and J genes are TRBV5-5 and TRBJ2-3; no definite D call. V was cut by 0 bases and J by 0 bases, with 8 bases left in between. The CDR3 contains 15 residues. In germline, CDR1 is SGHKS, CDR2 YYEKEE (reference sequence). The CDR3 DNA follows: TGTGCCAGCAGCTTGGCGCCAGTTAGCACAGATACGCAGTATTTT. Translated, it gives CASSLAPVSTDTQYF.

The genes are TRBV5-1 and TRBJ1-3, with D perhaps TRBD1 (5 bases). V shed 4 bases and J shed 5 bases, with 7 bases lying between them. The length of the CDR3 is 12 residues. Per the germline V gene, CDR1 is SGHRS and CDR2 is YFSETQ. The CDR3 sequence is CASSGDRNTIYF. In DNA form, the CDR3 reads TGCGCCAGCAGCGGGGACCGAAACACCATATATTTT.

The rearrangement uses TRBV7-2 and TRBJ2-1; D not resolved. The CDR3 contains 11 residues. The V end lost 8 bases, the J end lost 3 bases, and 5 bases lay between the germline ends. CDR1 is SGHTA and CDR2 is FQGNSA in the germline V gene. The CDR3 sequence is CASSVYNEQFF. CDR3 DNA sequence: TGTGCCAGCTCGGTCTACAATGAGCAGTTCTTC. Supplemented by reference TRBV7-2 and TRBJ2-1, the full variable domain reads GAGVSQSPSNKVTEKGKDVELRCDPISGHTALYWYRQSLGQGLEFLIYFQGNSAPDKSGLPSDRFSAERTGGSVSTLTIQRTQQEDSAVYLCASSVYNEQFFGPGTRLTVL.

The rearrangement uses TRBV28 and TRBJ2-7, with D perhaps given as TRBD1 or TRBD2 (5 bases each). V was shortened by 3 bases and J by 6 bases, with 15 bases between the two germline ends. CDR3 length equals 14 residues. The germline CDR1 and CDR2 sequences are MDHEN and SYDVKM. The CDR3 reads CASSFEVRGSEQYF. The CDR3 DNA reads as TGTGCCAGCAGTTTCGAGGTGAGGGGTTCCGAGCAGTACTTC.

This chain links TRBV18 with TRBJ1-4; a weak D match, TRBD1 (6 bases). The ends were cut back, 4 bases at V and 6 bases at J, with 12 bases in the middle. The CDR3 has 14 residues. Germline CDR1 is KGHSH and CDR2 is LQKENI. This CDR3 is CASSLSHRDEKLFF. The CDR3 bases are TGTGCCAGCTCACTTAGCCACAGGGATGAAAAACTGTTTTTT. Using reference TRBV18 and TRBJ1-4 for the parts outside the CDR3, the full variable domain is NAGVMQNPRHLVRRRGQEARLRCSPMKGHSHVYWYRQLPEEGLKFMVYLQKENIIDESGMPKERFSAEFPKEGPSILRIQQVVRGDSAAYFCASSLSHRDEKLFFGSGTQLSVL.

V is TRBV7-8 and J is TRBJ1-5; D unclear. Germline values: CDR1 SGHVS, CDR2 FQNEAQ. The CDR3 runs 17 residues. V was clipped by 2 bases and J by 6 bases, with 20 bases between them. The CDR3 is CASSLIPGPPISQPQHF. CDR3 in DNA: TGTGCCAGCAGCTTAATTCCCGGGCCCCCAATTTCTCAGCCCCAGCATTTT.

This rearrangement joins TRBV7-2 to TRBJ1-2; D not certain. The V end was cut by 1 base, the J end by 3 bases, with 12 bases between. This CDR3 is built from 15 residues. The germline CDR1 and CDR2 sequences are SGHTA and FQGNSA. CDR3 bases: TGTGCCAGCAGCTTAGAAACCCAGAGAGACTATGGCTACACCTTC. Translation: CASSLETQRDYGYTF.

As regards this clone: This CDR3 is also generated by other DNA sequences in the sample. The rearrangement uses TRBV7-9 and TRBJ1-2; D ambiguous. This CDR3 is built from 13 residues. The V end was cut by 0 bases, the J end by 4 bases, with 6 bases between. Germline V lookup: CDR1 SEHNR, CDR2 FQNEAQ (reference sequence). CDR3 nucleotide sequence: TGTGCCAGCAGCTTAGCATTCGGCTATGGCTACACCTTC. Translating gives CASSLAFGYGYTF.

The chain has TRBV12-5 and TRBJ1-2, with D uncertain. Germline V gene data show CDR1 as LGHNT and CDR2 as FRNRAP. The CDR3 contains 14 residues. V lost 1 base and J lost 0, with 6 bases in between. Here the CDR3 reads CASGLGQANYGYTF. In DNA form, the CDR3 reads TGTGCTAGTGGTTTGGGACAAGCTAACTATGGCTACACCTTC.

This clone is a singleton in its sample. The V gene is TRBV28, the J gene TRBJ1-2, with D maybe TRBD1 (6 bases). V lost 8 bases and J 5 bases, leaving 6 bases between the germline ends. The CDR3 spans 10 residues. Germline V lookup: CDR1 MDHEN, CDR2 SYDVKM. DNA for the CDR3: TGTGCCAGCGGACAGTATGGCTACACCTTC. It codes for CASGQYGYTF.

The rearrangement links TRBV15 to TRBJ2-1, with 9 positions matching TRBD1. The CDR3 totals 16 residues. V shed 5 bases, J shed 5 bases, and the junction held 10 bases outside the gene matches. In germline, CDR1 is LNHNV, CDR2 YYDKDF (reference sequence). CDR3 bases: TGTGCCACCAGCTCCCCTGGACAGGGGTTTGACAATGAGCAGTTCTTC. Amino acid sequence: CATSSPGQGFDNEQFF.

The CDR3 coding sequence is TGTGCCAGCAGTTTTATCGGGAGCGAGTTGTACGAGCAGTACTTC. This sequence encodes CASSFIGSELYEQYF. This chain uses TRBV28 with TRBJ2-7, with a tentative D call TRBD2 (6 bases). Germline CDR1 and CDR2: MDHEN and SYDVKM. V lost 3 bases and J 4 bases, leaving 16 bases between the germline ends. The CDR3 has 15 residues. The full variable domain, rest sourced from reference TRBV28 and TRBJ2-7, is DVKVTQSSRYLVKRTGEKVFLECVQDMDHENMFWYRQDPGLGLRLIYFSYDVKMKEKGDIPEGYSVSREKKERFSLILESASTNQTSMYLCASSFIGSELYEQYFGPGTRLTVT.

This sequence joins TRBV9 and TRBJ2-7, with D unresolved. Germline V gene data show CDR1 as SGDLS and CDR2 as YYNGEE. The CDR3 has 14 residues. Trimming removed 3 bases from V and 2 bases from J, with 12 bases in between. In DNA form, the CDR3 reads TGTGCCAGCAGCGCACGGACGGTTCCCTACGAGCAGTACTTC. This sequence encodes CASSARTVPYEQYF.

This rearrangement joins TRBV6-1 to TRBJ1-1, with 9 bases fitting TRBD1. The CDR3 runs to 14 residues. Germline V gene lookup returns CDR1 MNHNS and CDR2 SASEGT. V lost 8 bases to trimming and J lost 6 bases; unmatched junction nucleotides: 10. The CDR3 nucleotides are TGTGCCAGCGGGAGACAGGGGGAAGTCCCTGAAGCTTTCTTT. It specifies CASGRQGEVPEAFF.

The genes are TRBV7-2 and TRBJ1-1, with 7 positions matching TRBD1. From germline, CDR1 is SGHTA and CDR2 FQGNSA. This CDR3 spans 15 amino acids. J gave up 1 base and V 5 bases, and 7 bases lay outside the gene matches. This CDR3 is CASSPRTGTNTEAFF. The CDR3 DNA follows: TGTGCCAGCAGCCCTCGGACAGGCACGAACACTGAAGCTTTCTTT.